The 7 T cell receptor beta chains presented below share a single source sample, sequenced in a study of blood T cell repertoires in COVID-19. This table comes from immunoSEQ multiplex PCR, and its TCRdb copy is limited to in-frame clones, with some not included. The sample records some 100,000 clones, over 60% being singletons. The sample consisted of peripheral blood. All receptors derive from a man between 65 and 80 years old with acute or convalescent COVID-19.

This clone was recorded only once. The V and J genes are TRBV6-4 and TRBJ1-5, with D possibly TRBD1 on 6 matching bases. The germline V and J ends were trimmed by 4 bases and 3 bases, with 7 bases remaining between them. The CDR3 is 13 amino acids. CDR1 is MRHNA and CDR2 is SNTAGT in the germline V gene. This CDR3 reads CASSGQVNQPQHF. Written as DNA, the CDR3 is TGTGCCAGCAGTGGACAGGTCAATCAGCCCCAGCATTTT.

V is TRBV4-2 and J is TRBJ2-5; 8 bases are shared with TRBD2. Germline V gene lookup returns CDR1 LGHNA and CDR2 YNFKEQ. This CDR3 spans 16 amino acids. V shed 0 bases and J 4 bases; nucleotides not matched to a gene: 7. Written as DNA, the CDR3 is TGTGCCAGCAGCCAAGATATTGGAGCGGGAGCAGAGACCCAGTACTTC. Its protein product is CASSQDIGAGAETQYF.

The rearrangement uses TRBV5-1 and TRBJ1-2, with 7 bases that match TRBD1. CDR3 size: 15 residues. The germline V gene has CDR1 SGHRS and CDR2 YFSETQ. The V gene end was trimmed by 1 base and the J gene end by 3 bases; junction bases not matched to a gene: 6. Here the CDR3 DNA reads TGCGCCAGCAGCTTGTCGGGGGGGACAGACTATGGCTACACCTTC. Amino acid sequence: CASSLSGGTDYGYTF.

The table lists this clone with a few counts. The rearrangement uses TRBV20-1 and TRBJ1-3; D ambiguous. CDR1 is DFQATT, CDR2 SNEGSKA, per germline (reference sequence). This CDR3 has 11 residues. The V end lost 6 bases, the J end lost 4 bases, and 7 bases lay between the germline ends. The CDR3 DNA follows: TGCAGTGCCCCAATCGGAAACACCATATATTTT. It codes for CSAPIGNTIYF.

The chain couples TRBV5-1 to TRBJ2-3; no reliable D call. Trimming pared 3 bases from V and 6 bases from J, leaving 11 bases between. There are 13 residues in the CDR3. In germline, CDR1 is SGHRS, CDR2 YFSETQ. The CDR3 sequence: CASSSTVRDTQYF. CDR3 coding DNA: TGCGCCAGCAGCTCTACTGTGCGGGATACGCAGTATTTT.

The chain links TRBV11-2 to TRBJ1-5; tentative D call: TRBD1 (6 bases). Looked up from germline, CDR1 is SGHAT and CDR2 is FQNNGV. The CDR3 is 14 amino acids. V gave up 5 bases and J gave up 4 bases, with 12 bases separating them. This CDR3 reads CASSAGQRNQPQHF. In nucleotides, the CDR3 is TGTGCCAGCAGCGCAGGACAGCGAAATCAGCCCCAGCATTTT.

The V and J genes are TRBV28 and TRBJ2-7; TRBD1 matches 7 bases. This CDR3 region has 14 residues. V gave up 6 bases and J gave up 2 bases; unmatched junction bases: 7. In germline, CDR1 is MDHEN, CDR2 SYDVKM. CDR3 loop: CASSTGTAPYEQYF. The CDR3 DNA is TGTGCCAGCAGCACCGGGACAGCCCCCTACGAGCAGTACTTC. Drawing the rest from reference TRBV28 and TRBJ2-7, the complete variable domain is DVKVTQSSRYLVKRTGEKVFLECVQDMDHENMFWYRQDPGLGLRLIYFSYDVKMKEKGDIPEGYSVSREKKERFSLILESASTNQTSMYLCASSTGTAPYEQYFGPGTRLTVT.